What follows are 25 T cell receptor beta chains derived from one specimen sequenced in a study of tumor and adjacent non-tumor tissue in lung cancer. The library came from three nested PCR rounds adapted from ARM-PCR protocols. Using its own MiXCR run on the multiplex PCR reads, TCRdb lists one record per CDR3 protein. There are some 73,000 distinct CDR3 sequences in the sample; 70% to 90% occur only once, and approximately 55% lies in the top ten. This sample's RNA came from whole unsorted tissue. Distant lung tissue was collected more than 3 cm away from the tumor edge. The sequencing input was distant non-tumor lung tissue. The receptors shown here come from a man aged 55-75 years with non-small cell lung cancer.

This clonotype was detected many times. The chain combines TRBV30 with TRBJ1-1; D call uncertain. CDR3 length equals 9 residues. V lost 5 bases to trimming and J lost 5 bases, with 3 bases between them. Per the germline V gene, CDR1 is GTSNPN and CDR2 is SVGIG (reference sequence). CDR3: CAWGTEAFF. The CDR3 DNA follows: TGTGCCTGGGGTACTGAAGCTTTCTTT.

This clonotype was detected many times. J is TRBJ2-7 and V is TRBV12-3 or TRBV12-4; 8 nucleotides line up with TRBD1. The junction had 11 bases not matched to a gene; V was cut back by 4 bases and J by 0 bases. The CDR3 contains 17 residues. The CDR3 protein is CASSSTRDRLSSYEQYF. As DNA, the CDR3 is TGTGCCAGCAGTTCAACGCGGGACAGGCTAAGCTCCTACGAGCAGTACTTC.

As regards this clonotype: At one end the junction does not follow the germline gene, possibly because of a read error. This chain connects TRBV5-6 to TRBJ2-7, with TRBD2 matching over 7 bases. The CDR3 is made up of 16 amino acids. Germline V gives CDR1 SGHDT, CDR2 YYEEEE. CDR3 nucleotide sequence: TGTGCCAGCTGCTTGGGCGGCGGGGGAAGCTCCTACGAGCAGTACTTC. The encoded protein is CASCLGGGGSSYEQYF.

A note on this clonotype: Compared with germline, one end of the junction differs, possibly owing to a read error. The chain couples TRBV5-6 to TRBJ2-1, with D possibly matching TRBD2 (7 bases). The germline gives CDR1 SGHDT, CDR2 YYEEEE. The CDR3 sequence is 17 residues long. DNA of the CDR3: TGTGCCAGCAGCTTGTGGGGGGGCTCTCCGTCCTACAATGGGCAGTTCTTC. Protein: CASSLWGGSPSYNGQFF.

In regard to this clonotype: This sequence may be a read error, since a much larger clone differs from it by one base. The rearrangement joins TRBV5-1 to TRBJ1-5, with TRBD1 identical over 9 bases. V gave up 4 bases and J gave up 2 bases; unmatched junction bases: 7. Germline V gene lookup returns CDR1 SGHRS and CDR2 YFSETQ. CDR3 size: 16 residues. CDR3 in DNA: TGCGCCAGCAGCCCCGGGACAGGGAACGGCAATCAGCCCCAGCATTTT. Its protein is CASSPGTGNGNQPQHF.

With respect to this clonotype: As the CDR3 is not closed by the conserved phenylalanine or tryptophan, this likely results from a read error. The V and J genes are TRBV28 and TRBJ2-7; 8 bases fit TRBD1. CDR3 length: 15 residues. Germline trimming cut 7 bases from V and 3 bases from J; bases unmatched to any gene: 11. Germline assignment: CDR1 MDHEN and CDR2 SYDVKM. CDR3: CASTSAGTGHYEQYL. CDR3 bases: TGTGCCAGCACTTCCGCCGGGACAGGTCACTACGAGCAGTACCTC.

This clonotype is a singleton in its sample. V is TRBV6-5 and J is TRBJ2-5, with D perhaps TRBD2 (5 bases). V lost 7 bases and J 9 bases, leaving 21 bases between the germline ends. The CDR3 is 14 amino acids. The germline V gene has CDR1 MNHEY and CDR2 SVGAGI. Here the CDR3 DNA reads TGTGCCAGCAATGATATCGGGATCGCGTGGGCCCAGTACTTC. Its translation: CASNDIGIAWAQYF.

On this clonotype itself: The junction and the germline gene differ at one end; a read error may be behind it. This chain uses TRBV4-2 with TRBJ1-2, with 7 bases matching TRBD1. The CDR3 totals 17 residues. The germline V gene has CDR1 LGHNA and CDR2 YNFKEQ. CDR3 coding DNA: TGTGCCAGCAGCCAAGATCGGTGGAGGGGGCAGGAATATGACTACACCTTC. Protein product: CASSQDRWRGQEYDYTF.

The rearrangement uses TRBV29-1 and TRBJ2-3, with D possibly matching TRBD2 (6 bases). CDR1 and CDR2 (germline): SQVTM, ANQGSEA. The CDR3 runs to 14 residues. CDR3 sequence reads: CSMAGTGGTDTQYF. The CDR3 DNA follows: TGCAGTATGGCCGGGACTGGCGGCACAGATACGCAGTATTTT.

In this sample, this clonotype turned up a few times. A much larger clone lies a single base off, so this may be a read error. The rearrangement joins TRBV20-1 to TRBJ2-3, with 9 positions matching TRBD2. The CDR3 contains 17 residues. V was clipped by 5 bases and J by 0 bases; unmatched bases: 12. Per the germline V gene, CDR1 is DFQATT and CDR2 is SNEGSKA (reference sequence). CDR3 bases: TGCAGTGCTCGGACGTGGCGGGAGGGCCTTAGCACAGATACGCAGTATTTT. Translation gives CSARTWREGLSTDTQYF.

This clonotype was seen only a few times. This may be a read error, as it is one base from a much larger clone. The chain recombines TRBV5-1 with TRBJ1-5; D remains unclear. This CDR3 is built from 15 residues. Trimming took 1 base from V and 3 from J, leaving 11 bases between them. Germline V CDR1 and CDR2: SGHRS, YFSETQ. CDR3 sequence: CASSLNPVSNQPQHF. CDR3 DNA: TGCGCCAGCAGCTTGAATCCGGTGTCCAATCAGCCCCAGCATTTT.

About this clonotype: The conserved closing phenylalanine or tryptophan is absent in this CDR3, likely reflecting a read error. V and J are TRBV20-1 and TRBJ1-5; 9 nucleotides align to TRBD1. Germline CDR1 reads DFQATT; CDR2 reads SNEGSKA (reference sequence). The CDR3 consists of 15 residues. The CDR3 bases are TGCAGTACTAGGAGGACAGGGGTTTTCAATCAGCCCCAGCATTTA. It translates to CSTRRTGVFNQPQHL.

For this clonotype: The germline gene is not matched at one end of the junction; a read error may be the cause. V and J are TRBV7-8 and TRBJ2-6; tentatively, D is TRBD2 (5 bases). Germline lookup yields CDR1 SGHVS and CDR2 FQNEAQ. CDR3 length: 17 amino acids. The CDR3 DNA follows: TGTGCTAGCAGCTTACTAGTGGGGTTCTTTGGGGCCAACGTCCTGACTTTC. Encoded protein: CASSLLVGFFGANVLTF.

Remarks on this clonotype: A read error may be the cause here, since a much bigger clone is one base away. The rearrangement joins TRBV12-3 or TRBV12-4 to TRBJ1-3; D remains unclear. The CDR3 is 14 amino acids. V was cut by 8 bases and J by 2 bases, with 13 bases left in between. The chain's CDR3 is CASAERRTGNTIYF. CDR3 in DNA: TGTGCCAGCGCCGAAAGGAGGACTGGAAACACCATATATTTT.

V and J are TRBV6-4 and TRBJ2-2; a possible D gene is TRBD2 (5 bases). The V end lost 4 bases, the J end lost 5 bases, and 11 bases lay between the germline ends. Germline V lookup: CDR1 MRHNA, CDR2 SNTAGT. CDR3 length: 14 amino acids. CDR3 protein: CASSAAPGTGELFF. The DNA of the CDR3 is TGTGCCAGCAGTGCCGCCCCGGGGACCGGGGAGCTGTTTTTT.

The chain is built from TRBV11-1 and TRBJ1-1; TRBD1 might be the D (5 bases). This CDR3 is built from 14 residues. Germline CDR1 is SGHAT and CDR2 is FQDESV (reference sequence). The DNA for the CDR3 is TGTACTAGCATTACAAACGGGGGGAACACTGAAGCTTTCTTT. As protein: CTSITNGGNTEAFF.

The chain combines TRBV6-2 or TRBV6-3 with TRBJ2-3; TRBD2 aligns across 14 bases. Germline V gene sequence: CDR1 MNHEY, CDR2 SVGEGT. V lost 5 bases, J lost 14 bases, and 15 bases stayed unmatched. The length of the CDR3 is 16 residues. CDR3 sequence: CASSQGLAGGTDMRYF. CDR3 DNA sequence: TGTGCCAGCAGTCAAGGACTAGCGGGAGGTACAGATATGCGGTATTTT.

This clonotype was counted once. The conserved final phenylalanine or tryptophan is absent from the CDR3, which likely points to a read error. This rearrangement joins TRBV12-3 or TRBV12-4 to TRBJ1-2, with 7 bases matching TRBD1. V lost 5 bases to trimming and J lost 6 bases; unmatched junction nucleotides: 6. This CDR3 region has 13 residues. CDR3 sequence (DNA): TGTGCCAGCAGTCTCGGGACAGAGCATGGCTACACCATC. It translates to CASSLGTEHGYTI.

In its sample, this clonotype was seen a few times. The CDR3 loop reads CASSLEDLSYEQYF. CDR3 nucleotide sequence: TGCGCCAGCAGCTTGGAGGACCTTTCCTACGAGCAGTACTTC. V is TRBV5-1 and J is TRBJ2-7; D is uncertain. The germline V gene encodes CDR1 SGHRS and CDR2 YFSETQ. V lost 0 bases to trimming and J lost 1 base, with 8 bases between them. CDR3 length: 14 residues.

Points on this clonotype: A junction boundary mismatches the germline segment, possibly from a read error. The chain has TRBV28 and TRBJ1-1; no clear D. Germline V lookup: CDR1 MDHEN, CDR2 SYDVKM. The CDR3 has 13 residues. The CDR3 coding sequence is TGTGCTAGCAGTTTACTAACGGGGACTGAAGCTTTCTTT. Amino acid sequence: CASSLLTGTEAFF.

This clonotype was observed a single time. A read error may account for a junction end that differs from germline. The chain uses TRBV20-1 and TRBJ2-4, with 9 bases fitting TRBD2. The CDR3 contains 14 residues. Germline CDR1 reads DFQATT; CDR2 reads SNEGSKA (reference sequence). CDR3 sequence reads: CNAYMTSGKNIQYF. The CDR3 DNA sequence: TGTAATGCTTACATGACTAGCGGCAAAAACATTCAGTACTTC.

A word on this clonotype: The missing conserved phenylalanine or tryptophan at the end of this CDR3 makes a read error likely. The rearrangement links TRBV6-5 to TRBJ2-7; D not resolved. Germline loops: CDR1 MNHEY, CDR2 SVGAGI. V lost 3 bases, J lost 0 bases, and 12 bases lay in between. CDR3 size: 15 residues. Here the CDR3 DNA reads TGTGCCAGCAGTTATACGCCCGCAAGCTCCTACGAGCAGTACCTC. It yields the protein CASSYTPASSYEQYL.

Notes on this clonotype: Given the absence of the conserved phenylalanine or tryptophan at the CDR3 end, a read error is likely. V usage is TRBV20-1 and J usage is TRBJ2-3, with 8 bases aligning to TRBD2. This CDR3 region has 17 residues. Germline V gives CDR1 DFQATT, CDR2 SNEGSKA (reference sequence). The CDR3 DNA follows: TGCAGTACTAGAGATACGGGGGGGCTCAACCCCACAGATACGCAGTATATT. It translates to CSTRDTGGLNPTDTQYI.

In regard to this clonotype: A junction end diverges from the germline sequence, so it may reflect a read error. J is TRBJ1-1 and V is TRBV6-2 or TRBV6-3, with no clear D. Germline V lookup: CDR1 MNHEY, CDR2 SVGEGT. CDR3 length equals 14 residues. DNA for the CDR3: TGTGTCTGCAGTTACCCCTACGGGAACACTAAAGCTTTCTTT. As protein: CVCSYPYGNTKAFF.

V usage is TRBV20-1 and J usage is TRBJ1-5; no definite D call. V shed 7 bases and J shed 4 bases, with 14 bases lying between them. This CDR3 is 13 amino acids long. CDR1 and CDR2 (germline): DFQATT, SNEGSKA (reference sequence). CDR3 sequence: CSVTHGSNQPQHF. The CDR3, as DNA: TGCAGTGTCACCCACGGTAGTAATCAGCCCCAGCATTTT.